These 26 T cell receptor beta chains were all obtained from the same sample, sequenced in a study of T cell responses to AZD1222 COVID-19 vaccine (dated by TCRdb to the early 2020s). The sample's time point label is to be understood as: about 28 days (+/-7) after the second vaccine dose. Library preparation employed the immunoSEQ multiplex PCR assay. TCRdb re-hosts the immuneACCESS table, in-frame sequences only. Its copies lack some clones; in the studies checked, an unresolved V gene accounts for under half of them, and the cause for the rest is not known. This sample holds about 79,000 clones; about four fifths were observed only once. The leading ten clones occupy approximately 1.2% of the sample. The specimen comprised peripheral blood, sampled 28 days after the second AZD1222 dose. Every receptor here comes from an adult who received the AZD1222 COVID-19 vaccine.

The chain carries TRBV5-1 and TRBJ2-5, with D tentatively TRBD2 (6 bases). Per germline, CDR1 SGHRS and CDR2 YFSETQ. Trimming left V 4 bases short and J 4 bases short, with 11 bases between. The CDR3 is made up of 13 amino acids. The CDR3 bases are TGCGCCAGCAGCCGTGCGGGGACAGAGACCCAGTACTTC. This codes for CASSRAGTETQYF.

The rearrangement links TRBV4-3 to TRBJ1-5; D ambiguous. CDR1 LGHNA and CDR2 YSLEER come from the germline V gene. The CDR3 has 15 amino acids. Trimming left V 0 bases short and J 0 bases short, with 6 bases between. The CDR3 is CASSQDLSSNQPQHF. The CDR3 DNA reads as TGCGCCAGCAGCCAAGACCTCAGTAGCAATCAGCCCCAGCATTTT.

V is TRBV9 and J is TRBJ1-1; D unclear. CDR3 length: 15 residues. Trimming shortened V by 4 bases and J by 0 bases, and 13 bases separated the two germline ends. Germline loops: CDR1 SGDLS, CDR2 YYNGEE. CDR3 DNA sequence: TGTGCCAGCAGCCCCAGTCCAGAAATGAACACTGAAGCTTTCTTT. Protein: CASSPSPEMNTEAFF.

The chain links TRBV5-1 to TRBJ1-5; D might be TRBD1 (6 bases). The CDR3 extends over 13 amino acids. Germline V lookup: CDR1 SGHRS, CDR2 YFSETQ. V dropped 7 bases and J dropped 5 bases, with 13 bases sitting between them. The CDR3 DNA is TGCGCCAGCCGGGGGGCCCCCGATCAGCCCCAGCATTTT. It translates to CASRGAPDQPQHF.

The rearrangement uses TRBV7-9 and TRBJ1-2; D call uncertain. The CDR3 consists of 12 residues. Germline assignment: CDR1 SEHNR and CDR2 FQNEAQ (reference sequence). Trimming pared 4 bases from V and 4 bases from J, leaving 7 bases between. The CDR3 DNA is TGTGCCAGCAGCTCACACATCTATGGCTACACCTTC. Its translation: CASSSHIYGYTF.

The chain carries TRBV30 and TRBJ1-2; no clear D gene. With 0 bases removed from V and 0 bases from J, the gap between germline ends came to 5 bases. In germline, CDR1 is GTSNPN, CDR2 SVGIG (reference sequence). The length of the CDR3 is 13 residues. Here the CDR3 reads CAWSVGTNYGYTF. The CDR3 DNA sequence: TGTGCCTGGAGTGTGGGAACTAACTATGGCTACACCTTC.

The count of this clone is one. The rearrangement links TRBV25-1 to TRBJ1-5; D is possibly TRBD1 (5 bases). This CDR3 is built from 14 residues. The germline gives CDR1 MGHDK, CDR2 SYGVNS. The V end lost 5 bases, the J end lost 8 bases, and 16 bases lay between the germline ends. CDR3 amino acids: CASSRGRDSKPQHF. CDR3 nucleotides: TGTGCCAGCAGTCGGGGCAGGGATAGCAAGCCCCAGCATTTT.

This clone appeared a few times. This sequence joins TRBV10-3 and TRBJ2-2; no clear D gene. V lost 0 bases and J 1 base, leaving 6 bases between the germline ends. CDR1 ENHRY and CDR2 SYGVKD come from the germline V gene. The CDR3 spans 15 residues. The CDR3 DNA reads TGTGCCATCAGTGAGTCCCTCTGGAACACCGGGGAGCTGTTTTTT. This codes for CAISESLWNTGELFF.

CDR3 in DNA: TGTGCCACCAGTGATTGGAACAGGGTGACCGGGGAGCTGTTTTTT. It yields the protein CATSDWNRVTGELFF. The rearrangement uses TRBV24-1 and TRBJ2-2; D might be TRBD1 (6 bases). The germline V gene has CDR1 KGHDR and CDR2 SFDVKD. Trimming pared 2 bases from V and 5 bases from J, leaving 11 bases between. The CDR3 sequence is 15 residues long.

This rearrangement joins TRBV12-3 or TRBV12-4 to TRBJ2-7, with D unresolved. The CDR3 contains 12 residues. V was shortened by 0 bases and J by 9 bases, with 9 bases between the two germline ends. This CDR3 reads CASSLATTVQYF. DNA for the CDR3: TGTGCCAGCAGTTTAGCGACCACAGTGCAGTACTTC.

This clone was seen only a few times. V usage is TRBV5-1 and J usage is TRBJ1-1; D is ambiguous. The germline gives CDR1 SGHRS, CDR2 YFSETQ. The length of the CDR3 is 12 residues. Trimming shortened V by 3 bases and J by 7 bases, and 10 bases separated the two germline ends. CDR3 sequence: CASSSDLREAFF. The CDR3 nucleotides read TGCGCCAGCAGCTCGGACCTCCGTGAAGCTTTCTTT.

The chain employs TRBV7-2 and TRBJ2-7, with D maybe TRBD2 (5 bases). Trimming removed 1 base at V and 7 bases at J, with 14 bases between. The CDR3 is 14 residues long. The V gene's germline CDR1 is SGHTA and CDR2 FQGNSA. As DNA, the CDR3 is TGTGCCAGCAGCTTAGTAGCGCCCCCGGGGGAGCAGTACTTC. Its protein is CASSLVAPPGEQYF.

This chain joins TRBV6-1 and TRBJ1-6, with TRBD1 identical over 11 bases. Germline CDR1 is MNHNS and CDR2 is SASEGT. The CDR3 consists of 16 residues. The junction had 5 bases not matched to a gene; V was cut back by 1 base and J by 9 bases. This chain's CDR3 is CASSEEGQGGSSPLHF. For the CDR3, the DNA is TGTGCCAGCAGTGAAGAGGGACAGGGGGGGAGTTCACCCCTCCACTTT.

CDR3 residues: CASSLTQGHKEQYF. Here the CDR3 DNA reads TGTGCCAGCAGCTTAACACAGGGTCATAAAGAGCAGTACTTC. The genes are TRBV5-6 and TRBJ2-7; D is perhaps TRBD1 (6 bases). This CDR3 is 14 amino acids long. From germline, CDR1 is SGHDT and CDR2 YYEEEE. V lost 2 bases, J lost 7 bases, and 16 bases lay in between.

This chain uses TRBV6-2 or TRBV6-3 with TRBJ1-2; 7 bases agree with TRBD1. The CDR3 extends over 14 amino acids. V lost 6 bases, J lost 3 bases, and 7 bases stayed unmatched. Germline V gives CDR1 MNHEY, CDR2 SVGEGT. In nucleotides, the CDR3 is TGTGCCAGCAGCCCAGCCGGGACAGACTATGGCTACACCTTC. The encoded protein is CASSPAGTDYGYTF.

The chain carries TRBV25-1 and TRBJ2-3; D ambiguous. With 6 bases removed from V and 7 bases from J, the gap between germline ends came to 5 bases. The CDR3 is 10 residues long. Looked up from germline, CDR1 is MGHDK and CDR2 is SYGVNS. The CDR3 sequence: CASSANTQYF. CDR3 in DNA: TGTGCCAGCAGCGCCAATACGCAGTATTTT.

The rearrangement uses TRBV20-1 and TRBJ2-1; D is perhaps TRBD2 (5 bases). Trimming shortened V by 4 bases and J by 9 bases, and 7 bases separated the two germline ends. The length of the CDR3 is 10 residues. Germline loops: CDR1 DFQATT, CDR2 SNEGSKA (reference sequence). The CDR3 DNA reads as TGCAGTGCTATAGAGGGTGAGCAGTTCTTC. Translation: CSAIEGEQFF.

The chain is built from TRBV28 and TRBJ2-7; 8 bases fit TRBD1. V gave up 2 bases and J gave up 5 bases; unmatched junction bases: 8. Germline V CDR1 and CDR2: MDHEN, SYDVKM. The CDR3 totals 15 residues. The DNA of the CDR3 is TGTGCCAGCAGTTTACCCCAGGGGGCCGGGAACGAGCAGTACTTC. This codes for CASSLPQGAGNEQYF.

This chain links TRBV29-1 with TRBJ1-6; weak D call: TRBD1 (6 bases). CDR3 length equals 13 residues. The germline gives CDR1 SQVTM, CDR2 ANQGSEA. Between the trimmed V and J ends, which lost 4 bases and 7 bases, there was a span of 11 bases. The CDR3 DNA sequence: TGCAGCGTTGCCACAGGGAACAATTCACCCCTCCACTTT. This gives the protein CSVATGNNSPLHF.

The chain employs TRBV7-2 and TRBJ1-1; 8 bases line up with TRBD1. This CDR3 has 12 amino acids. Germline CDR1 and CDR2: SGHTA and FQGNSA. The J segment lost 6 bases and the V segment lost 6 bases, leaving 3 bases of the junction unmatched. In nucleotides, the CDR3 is TGTGCCAGCAGACAGGGGGGATCTGAAGCTTTCTTT. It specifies CASRQGGSEAFF.

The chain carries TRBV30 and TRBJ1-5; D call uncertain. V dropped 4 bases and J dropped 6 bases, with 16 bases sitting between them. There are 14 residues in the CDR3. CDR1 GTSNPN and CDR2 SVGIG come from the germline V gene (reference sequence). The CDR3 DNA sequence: TGTGCCTGGAACCCGGATTCCACCGTTCAGCCCCAGCATTTT. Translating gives CAWNPDSTVQPQHF. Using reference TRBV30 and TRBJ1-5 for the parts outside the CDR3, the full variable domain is SQTIHQWPATLVQPVGSPLSLECTVEGTSNPNLYWYRQAAGRGLQLLFYSVGIGQISSEVPQNLSASRPQDRQFILSSKKLLLSDSGFYLCAWNPDSTVQPQHFGDGTRLSIL.

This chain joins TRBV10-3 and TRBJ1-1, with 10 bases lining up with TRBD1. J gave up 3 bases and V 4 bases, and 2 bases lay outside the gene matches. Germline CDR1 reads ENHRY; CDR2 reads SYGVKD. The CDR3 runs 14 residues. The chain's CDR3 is CAISGGQGDTEAFF. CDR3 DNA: TGTGCCATCAGTGGCGGACAGGGGGACACTGAAGCTTTCTTT.

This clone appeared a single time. The CDR3 DNA is TGCGCCAGCAGCTTGGACGCAGGGGAGGATGAAAAACTGTTTTTT. Amino acid sequence: CASSLDAGEDEKLFF. The chain combines TRBV5-1 with TRBJ1-4, with TRBD1 as a possible D gene (6 bases). This CDR3 is 15 amino acids long. The V end lost 0 bases, the J end lost 6 bases, and 12 bases lay between the germline ends. Germline V CDR1 and CDR2: SGHRS, YFSETQ.

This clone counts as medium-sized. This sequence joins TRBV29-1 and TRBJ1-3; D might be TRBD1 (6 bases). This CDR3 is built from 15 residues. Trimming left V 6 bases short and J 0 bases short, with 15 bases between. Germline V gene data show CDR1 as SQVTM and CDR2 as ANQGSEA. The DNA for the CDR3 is TGCAGCGTGTCACAGGGTTCCTACTCTGGAAACACCATATATTTT. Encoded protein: CSVSQGSYSGNTIYF. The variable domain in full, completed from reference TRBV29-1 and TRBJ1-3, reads SAVISQKPSRDICQRGTSLTIQCQVDSQVTMMFWYRQQPGQSLTLIATANQGSEATYESGFVIDKFPISRPNLTFSTLTVSNMSPEDSSIYLCSVSQGSYSGNTIYFGEGSWLTVV.

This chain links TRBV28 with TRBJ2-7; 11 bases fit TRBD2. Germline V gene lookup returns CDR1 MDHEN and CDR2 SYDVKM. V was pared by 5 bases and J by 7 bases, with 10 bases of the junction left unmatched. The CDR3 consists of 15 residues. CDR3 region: CASSLGTSGLREQYF. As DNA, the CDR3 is TGTGCCAGCAGTCTAGGGACTAGCGGACTACGAGAGCAGTACTTC.

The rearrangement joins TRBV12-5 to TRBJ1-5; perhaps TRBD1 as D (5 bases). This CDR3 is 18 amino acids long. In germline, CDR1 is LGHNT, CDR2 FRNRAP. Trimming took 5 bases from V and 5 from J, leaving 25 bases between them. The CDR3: CASGSPLGPKGRDQPQHF. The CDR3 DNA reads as TGTGCTAGTGGTAGCCCGCTGGGACCGAAGGGGCGCGATCAGCCCCAGCATTTT.